Many counts were recorded for the clone carrying this T cell receptor (beta chain). Its antigen is unknown. These data come from a study of identical twins. Regarding the study as a whole: Twins' excess sharing was less marked for out-of-frame beta sequences.

cDNA carried unique molecular identifiers, and a universal primer site was added by template switching. TCRdb reprocessed the 5' RACE reads via MiXCR and lists one record per CDR3 protein. The data contain 700,000 or so distinct CDR3 sequences, 8.5% to 9.5% of them singletons. Healthy Caucasian individuals made up all the donors. In addition, the sample was reused for a study of yellow fever vaccine responses in identical twins. This second study says: Twins reportedly appeared to share part of their vaccine T cell response while keeping part individual.

The sequencing input was PBMCs. This receptor was obtained from a young woman in good health.

The CDR3 region is CATKGDTSSYEQYF. Written as DNA, the CDR3 is TGTGCCACCAAAGGGGACACTAGCTCCTACGAGCAGTACTTC. The chain uses TRBV10-3 and TRBJ2-7; the D gene is possibly TRBD1 (6 bases). V was cut by 10 bases and J by 0 bases, with 16 bases left in between. Per the germline V gene, CDR1 is ENHRY and CDR2 is SYGVKD. The CDR3 consists of 14 residues.